This T cell receptor beta chain is from a study of blood T cell repertoires in COVID-19 (dated by TCRdb to about 2020). At the level of the whole study: The collaborator samples originated in the United States, Italy and Spain and spanned the acute and convalescent phases of COVID-19. The repertoires were made available in a free public database intended to serve as a resource for research on the immune response to SARS-CoV-2. The sample metadata nearly always contained a de-identified subject ID, COVID-19 status, age in years and sex. Samples came from the ongoing ImmuneRACE study (first 160 participants) plus 1,254 subjects from 6 global collaborators. Subjects who had been exposed to COVID-19, were actively infected with it, or had recovered from it provided the deeply sampled blood TCRbeta repertoires that made up the dataset. HLA class I and class II types, where available, came from metadata supplied by the sample provider rather than from assay-based typing. The material from the prospective study consisted of cDNA or gDNA derived from T cells, B-cell-depleted T cells, or PBMCs.

At one collaborating source in Seattle, patients were enrolled during active infection and were followed longitudinally through the course of disease. Each collaborating institution followed its own protocols to collect whole blood in K2EDTA tubes. For TCRbeta analysis, collaborator samples were shipped as frozen whole blood, as isolated PBMCs, or as DNA extracted from either sample type. General conclusions and limits of the study: Clinical and demographic metadata were provided uncurated, with the amount varying by source and participant.

TCRbeta CDR3 regions were amplified from genomic DNA using the immunoSEQ Assay, a bias-controlled multiplex PCR. The authors' pipeline ran thus. Nucleated cell counts per sample were estimated from amplification of reference gene primers within the assay. To quantify the absolute abundance of each unique TCRbeta CDR3 rearrangement, sequence reads were collapsed and filtered. Productive Simpson clonality was computed per sample as the square root of Simpson's diversity index over productive rearrangements. TCRdb stores this immuneACCESS table with in-frame sequences only. Part of the clones is absent; in the studies checked, under half of the shortfall reflects unresolved V genes, and no reason is known for the rest. The DNA gave D and trimming, while V, J and clone size come from that table. This sample has around 60,000 clones in its table, and 83% of those were observed once. About 10% of the sample goes to the ten largest clones.

Notes on this clone: There is no known antigen for this receptor. No much larger clonotype is one base removed from it; base qualities were not supplied.

V is pruned by 2 bases and J by 5 bases, leaving 8 bases of the junction without a gene match. CDR1 and CDR2 are drawn from the germline V gene: MDHEN, SYDVKM. The cysteine opens and the phenylalanine closes a CDR3 of 16 amino acids. The entry retains the CDR3 DNA only, 48 bases that are in frame from base 1. The sequencing sample was made of peripheral blood. Recombination linked TRBV28 to TRBJ1-4, and TRBD1 matches 7 of the central bases. This clonotype was obtained from a man aged 45-65 years with COVID-19, enrolled during active disease. The DNA reads TGTGCCAGCAGTTTAGAGGGGGCGGTGAGGAATGAAAAACTGTTTTTT. It codes for CASSLEGAVRNEKLFF.